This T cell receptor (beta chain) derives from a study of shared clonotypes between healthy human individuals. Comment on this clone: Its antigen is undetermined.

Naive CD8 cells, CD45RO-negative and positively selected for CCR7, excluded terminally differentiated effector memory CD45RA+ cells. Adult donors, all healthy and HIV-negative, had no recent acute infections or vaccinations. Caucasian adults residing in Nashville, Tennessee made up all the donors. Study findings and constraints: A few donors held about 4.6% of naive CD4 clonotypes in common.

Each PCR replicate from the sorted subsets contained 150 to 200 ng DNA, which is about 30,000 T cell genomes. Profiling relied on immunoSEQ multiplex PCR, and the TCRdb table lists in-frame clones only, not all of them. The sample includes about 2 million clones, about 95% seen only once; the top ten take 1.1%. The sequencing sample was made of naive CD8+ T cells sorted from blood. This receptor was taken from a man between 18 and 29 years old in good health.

The DNA for the CDR3 is TGTGCCAGCAGCTTAGCGATGGAGCGGGGGGGCACAGATACGCAGTATTTT. This translates into CASSLAMERGGTDTQYF. The chain couples TRBV7-9 to TRBJ2-3, with 9 nucleotides matching TRBD2. The germline gives CDR1 SEHNR, CDR2 FQNEAQ (reference sequence). V shed 0 bases and J 1 base; nucleotides not matched to a gene: 5. The CDR3 sequence is 17 residues long.